Given below is one TCR beta chain in context. Its matching antigen is unknown. No patient escaped relapse after autologous stem cell transplantation, and brentuximab vedotin exposure varied. Patients reached a best response of complete response, partial response or progressive disease. These data originate in a study of PD-1 blockade in classical Hodgkin lymphoma. Study results and limitations: Baseline diversity resembling that of newly diagnosed patients was seen in complete responders. Exclusion was the outcome for patients who began nivolumab under 1 year after ASCT. Sources of repertoire differences remain undefined, possibly disease activity or prior therapy.

Germline CDR1 and CDR2: MNHEY and SVGAGI. CDR3 length equals 15 residues. The junction had 3 bases not matched to a gene; V was cut back by 2 bases and J by 0 bases. Profiled with immunoSEQ multiplex PCR; TCRdb holds only in-frame clones, not every one. Of about 110,000 clones in the sample, nearly 90% were seen once. Sequencing used peripheral blood mononuclear cells (PBMCs), obtained before the second cycle of nivolumab. The chain combines TRBV6-5 with TRBJ1-2, with TRBD1 identical over 7 bases. The clonotype comes from a human donor with classical Hodgkin lymphoma. CDR3 in amino acids: CASSYTGQPNYGYTF. The CDR3 coding sequence is TGTGCCAGCAGTTACACGGGACAGCCTAACTATGGCTACACCTTC.